This section outlines one T cell receptor beta chain sequence together with its context. Its antigen remains unidentified. The data are from a study of naive CD8 T cells in extremely preterm neonates. Study-level findings and limits: Preterm neonate repertoires were significantly less rich by iChao1 than others. Preterm samples differed in productive template counts; sample size was small.

The method was immunoSEQ multiplex PCR; TCRdb's version includes in-frame clones alone and lacks a portion of them. The data contain 6,000 to 9,000 clones, just under 98% of them singletons. Trimming shortened V by 4 bases and J by 6 bases, and 13 bases separated the two germline ends. This CDR3 is 14 amino acids long. In germline, CDR1 is MGHRA, CDR2 YSYEKL. Sorted cells: live naive CD8+ T cells, CD45RA+CCR7+, Annexin V-negative. Sequenced sample: naive CD8+ T cells from blood. The chain is built from TRBV4-1 and TRBJ1-5, with D possibly being TRBD1 (5 bases). This clonotype was obtained from a human donor in good health. CDR3 DNA: TGCGCCAGCAGCCCAGGCACGGGACTTCAGCCCCAGCATTTT. It yields the protein CASSPGTGLQPQHF.